This T cell receptor beta chain emerged from a study of T cell responses to AZD1222 COVID-19 vaccine. Regarding the study as a whole: Dominant CD4 TCR responses targeted spike regions 160-218 and 743-854. Most donors were white British, females outnumbered males, and clonal diversity was possibly underestimated.

Here immunoSEQ multiplex PCR was the method, and the copy in TCRdb shows in-frame clones only, minus some. The repertoire holds 100,000 to 150,000 clones, with 92% as singletons. Trimming took off 10 bases at V and 5 bases at J, with 17 bases between the two ends. The CDR3 totals 13 residues. Germline CDR1 MNHEY, CDR2 SVGAGI. For this clone: The target antigen is unknown.

The chain combines TRBV6-5 with TRBJ1-1, with unresolved D. The clonotype was recovered from an adult in good health. The sample in question was peripheral blood, obtained on day 0 of AZD1222 vaccination. The CDR3 coding sequence is TGTGCCACCAGACCCGGTAGGAGAACTGAAGCTTTCTTT. Its translation: CATRPGRRTEAFF.